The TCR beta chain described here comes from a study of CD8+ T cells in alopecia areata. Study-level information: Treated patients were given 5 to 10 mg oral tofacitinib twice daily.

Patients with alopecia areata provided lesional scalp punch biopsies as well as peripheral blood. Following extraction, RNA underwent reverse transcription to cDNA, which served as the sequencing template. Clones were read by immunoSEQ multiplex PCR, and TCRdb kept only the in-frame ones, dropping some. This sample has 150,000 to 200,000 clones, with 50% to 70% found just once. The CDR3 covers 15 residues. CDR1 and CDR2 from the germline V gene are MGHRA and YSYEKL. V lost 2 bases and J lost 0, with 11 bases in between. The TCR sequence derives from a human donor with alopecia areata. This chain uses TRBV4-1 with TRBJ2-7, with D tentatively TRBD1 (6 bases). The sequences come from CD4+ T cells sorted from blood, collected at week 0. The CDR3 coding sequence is TGCGCCAGCAGCCAAACCAGGGGAACCTCCTACGAGCAGTACTTC. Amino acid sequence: CASSQTRGTSYEQYF.